This passage covers 30 T cell receptor beta chains from one sample sequenced in a study of OX40 agonist ivuxolimab in advanced cancers. Generated by immunoSEQ multiplex PCR, the TCRdb table keeps only in-frame clones and is missing some. The data contain fewer than 120,000 clones, approximately 89% of them singletons. This material consisted of CD4+ or CD8+ T cells sorted from blood, taken in a trial of the OX40 agonist ivuxolimab. The receptors originated from an adult with an advanced solid tumor such as melanoma, head and neck, liver or kidney cancer.

The rearrangement joins TRBV18 to TRBJ2-7, with a possible D match to TRBD1 (5 bases). Trimming shortened V by 3 bases and J by 1 base, and 7 bases separated the two germline ends. The CDR3 loop spans 13 amino acids. Germline-derived CDR1 and CDR2 are KGHSH and LQKENI. CDR3 residues: CASSPQGSYEQYF. DNA for the CDR3: TGTGCCAGCTCACCGCAGGGTTCCTACGAGCAGTACTTC.

The chain has TRBV10-2 and TRBJ2-7, with TRBD2 identical over 15 bases. The length of the CDR3 is 16 residues. J gave up 5 bases and V 5 bases, and 7 bases lay outside the gene matches. Per germline, CDR1 WSHSY and CDR2 SAAADI. The CDR3 is CASSWTSGGGGNEQYF. The CDR3 DNA follows: TGCGCCAGCAGTTGGACTAGCGGGGGGGGCGGGAACGAGCAGTACTTC.

The rearrangement joins TRBV7-2 to TRBJ2-2; a weak D match, TRBD1 (6 bases). Trimming pared 1 base from V and 3 bases from J, leaving 6 bases between. CDR1 is SGHTA and CDR2 is FQGNSA in the germline V gene. This CDR3 is built from 14 residues. In DNA form, the CDR3 reads TGTGCCAGCAGCTTAGACAGGGACACCGGGGAGCTGTTTTTT. It yields the protein CASSLDRDTGELFF.

The V call is TRBV4-3, the J call TRBJ1-2; weak D call: TRBD1 (5 bases). In germline, CDR1 is LGHNA, CDR2 YSLEER. The V gene lost 4 bases and the J gene lost 4 bases, with 25 bases spanning the gap. This CDR3 has 18 residues. CDR3 loop: CASSPTYSPGGRLYGYTF. In DNA form, the CDR3 reads TGCGCCAGCAGCCCCACATACTCTCCTGGGGGACGACTCTATGGCTACACCTTC.

The CDR3 loop reads CASSFWTGTRNTEAFF. The CDR3 region has the DNA TGTGCCAGTAGTTTTTGGACAGGGACAAGGAACACTGAAGCTTTCTTT. The rearrangement joins TRBV19 to TRBJ1-1, with 8 bases lining up with TRBD1. Germline V gives CDR1 LNHDA, CDR2 SQIVND (reference sequence). V was clipped by 5 bases and J by 1 base; unmatched bases: 9. The CDR3 runs to 16 residues.

The chain combines TRBV18 with TRBJ2-1; 7 positions match TRBD1. Germline loops: CDR1 KGHSH, CDR2 LQKENI. CDR3 length: 14 amino acids. With 3 bases clipped from V and 12 bases from J, the junction kept 11 bases outside the gene matches. The CDR3 sequence is CASSPLRQGEGQFF. The CDR3, as DNA: TGTGCCAGCTCACCTCTCCGACAGGGCGAAGGGCAGTTCTTC.

As for this clone: Other DNA sequences in this sample translate to the same CDR3. The chain carries TRBV6-5 and TRBJ1-2; D not certain. Germline CDR1 is MNHEY and CDR2 is SVGAGI. Trimming shortened V by 4 bases and J by 8 bases, and 8 bases separated the two germline ends. The CDR3 has 11 residues. Here the CDR3 reads CASSSPRGYTF. DNA of the CDR3: TGTGCCAGCAGTTCTCCTCGGGGCTACACCTTC.

This sequence joins TRBV5-3 and TRBJ1-2; 9 positions match TRBD1. TRBV5-3 is assigned to the ORF class and has an uncertain function. Losses at the gene ends were 3 bases for V and 4 bases for J; bases not matched to a gene: 7. The CDR3 covers 15 residues. The CDR3 here is CARSWEQGACYGYTF. CDR3 nucleotides: TGTGCCAGAAGCTGGGAACAGGGGGCTTGCTATGGCTACACCTTC.

This rearrangement joins TRBV11-3 to TRBJ2-1; 11 nucleotides agree with TRBD2. Germline lookup yields CDR1 SGHNT and CDR2 YENEEA. V dropped 1 base and J dropped 4; count of bases not matched to a gene: 3. This CDR3 is 16 amino acids long. CDR3 in DNA: TGTGCCAGCAGCTTAGTCGCTAGCGGGGGGTACAATGAGCAGTTCTTC. Protein sequence: CASSLVASGGYNEQFF.

The chain is built from TRBV6-6 and TRBJ2-7; 9 bases align to TRBD2. CDR1 and CDR2 from the germline V gene are MNHNY and SVGAGI (reference sequence). The CDR3 loop spans 16 amino acids. V shed 0 bases, J shed 0 bases, and the junction held 3 bases outside the gene matches. CDR3 DNA: TGTGCCAGCAGTTACTCGGTAGCGGGGGACTCCTACGAGCAGTACTTC. This codes for CASSYSVAGDSYEQYF.

The chain couples TRBV7-2 to TRBJ1-5, with D unclear. V lost 6 bases, J lost 7 bases, and 13 bases lay in between. The CDR3 has 13 amino acids. Per germline, CDR1 SGHTA and CDR2 FQGNSA. For the CDR3, the DNA is TGTGCCAGCAGGTTCGCGATGGGGCAGCCCCAGCATTTT. Protein product: CASRFAMGQPQHF.

The genes are TRBV28 and TRBJ2-7, with no clear D. This CDR3 comprises 12 residues. V was shortened by 2 bases and J by 3 bases, with 5 bases between the two germline ends. CDR1 is MDHEN and CDR2 is SYDVKM in the germline V gene. In DNA form, the CDR3 reads TGTGCCAGCAGTTTAATGTACTACGAGCAGTACTTC. Translation gives CASSLMYYEQYF.

The V call is TRBV19, the J call TRBJ2-5; D is undetermined. The germline V gene encodes CDR1 LNHDA and CDR2 SQIVND (reference sequence). CDR3 length: 12 residues. Between the trimmed V and J ends, which lost 5 bases and 1 base, there was a span of 5 bases. Here the CDR3 DNA reads TGTGCCAGTAGTGGGTTCCAAGAGACCCAGTACTTC. Translation: CASSGFQETQYF. The whole variable domain, filled in from reference TRBV19 and TRBJ2-5, reads DGGITQSPKYLFRKEGQNVTLSCEQNLNHDAMYWYRQDPGQGLRLIYYSQIVNDFQKGDIAEGYSVSREKKESFPLTVTSAQKNPTAFYLCASSGFQETQYFGPGTRLLVL.

There are a few counts of this clone. The chain joins TRBV10-3 to TRBJ1-1, with D possibly matching TRBD1 (5 bases). With 1 base removed from V and 5 bases from J, the gap between germline ends came to 17 bases. The CDR3 is 16 amino acids. Germline values: CDR1 ENHRY, CDR2 SYGVKD. This CDR3 reads CAISEYYRDENTEAFF. The DNA of the CDR3 is TGTGCCATCAGTGAGTATTACCGGGACGAAAATACTGAAGCTTTCTTT.

The rearrangement joins TRBV6-1 to TRBJ1-1; D perhaps matches TRBD1 (5 bases). CDR3 size: 13 residues. V lost 6 bases and J 3 bases, leaving 11 bases between the germline ends. CDR1 and CDR2 from the germline V gene are MNHNS and SASEGT. The CDR3 DNA sequence: TGTGCCAGCAGACAGGCCCCGGACACTGAAGCTTTCTTT. Translated: CASRQAPDTEAFF.

The chain couples TRBV7-9 to TRBJ2-5, with D maybe TRBD1 (5 bases). CDR1 SEHNR and CDR2 FQNEAQ come from the germline V gene (reference sequence). V was trimmed by 5 bases and J by 4 bases, leaving 14 bases between them. This CDR3 spans 14 amino acids. In nucleotides, the CDR3 is TGTGCCAGCAGCGTTATAAGGGGCGTAGAGACCCAGTACTTC. This codes for CASSVIRGVETQYF.

This chain uses TRBV7-2 with TRBJ2-7; D unclear. The CDR3 is made up of 12 amino acids. In germline, CDR1 is SGHTA, CDR2 FQGNSA. Trimming removed 1 base from V and 8 bases from J, with 9 bases in between. The CDR3 loop reads CASSLVRNQQYF. DNA of the CDR3: TGTGCCAGCAGCTTAGTTCGGAATCAGCAGTACTTC.

In this sample, this clone turned up once. The chain joins TRBV18 to TRBJ1-1, with D perhaps TRBD1 (6 bases). V lost 2 bases to trimming and J lost 4 bases, with 17 bases between them. Looked up from germline, CDR1 is KGHSH and CDR2 is LQKENI. CDR3 length: 16 residues. The CDR3 bases are TGTGCCAGCTCACCATTGGGGGCCCGCCTCCGCACTGAAGCTTTCTTT. Translation gives CASSPLGARLRTEAFF.

V usage is TRBV15 and J usage is TRBJ1-1; D is perhaps TRBD1 (5 bases). This CDR3 contains 14 residues. CDR1 LNHNV and CDR2 YYDKDF come from the germline V gene (reference sequence). The ends were cut back, 4 bases at V and 4 bases at J, with 13 bases in the middle. CDR3 in amino acids: CATSIQAVSTEAFF. CDR3 sequence (DNA): TGTGCCACCAGCATACAGGCGGTTAGCACTGAAGCTTTCTTT.

The genes are TRBV10-2 and TRBJ2-1, with TRBD2 identical over 8 bases. Per germline, CDR1 WSHSY and CDR2 SAAADI. Trimming took 4 bases from V and 4 from J; bases not matched to a gene: 21. This CDR3 region has 20 residues. CDR3 coding DNA: TGCGCCAGCAGTGCTTCTACACTAGCGGTATTCTCAAAAGGTTACAATGAGCAGTTCTTC. Its protein is CASSASTLAVFSKGYNEQFF.

This sequence joins TRBV11-2 and TRBJ2-1; maybe TRBD1 (7 bases). The CDR3 is 15 residues long. Trimming took off 2 bases at V and 4 bases at J, with 12 bases between the two ends. CDR1 and CDR2 (germline): SGHAT, FQNNGV. DNA of the CDR3: TGTGCCAGCAGCTTATTTGCAGGGGGGTACAATGAGCAGTTCTTC. As protein: CASSLFAGGYNEQFF.

The V call is TRBV25-1, the J call TRBJ1-1; 9 bases align to TRBD1. The CDR3 contains 14 residues. Germline V gene lookup returns CDR1 MGHDK and CDR2 SYGVNS. V was pared by 5 bases and J by 4 bases, with 5 bases of the junction left unmatched. CDR3 in amino acids: CASSNHRGRTEAFF. The CDR3 coding sequence is TGTGCCAGCAGTAACCACAGGGGGCGCACTGAAGCTTTCTTT.

The chain couples TRBV28 to TRBJ1-1, with TRBD1 identical over 8 bases. Germline V lookup: CDR1 MDHEN, CDR2 SYDVKM. Unmatched junction bases numbered 10, after V lost 4 bases and J lost 6 bases. The CDR3 runs to 15 residues. The CDR3 DNA reads TGTGCCAGCAGTTCTCCCTCCGGGACAGGCTCTGAAGCTTTCTTT. It is translated as CASSSPSGTGSEAFF.

The chain links TRBV11-3 to TRBJ2-7, with a weak D call TRBD1 (5 bases). Per germline, CDR1 SGHNT and CDR2 YENEEA. Trimming removed 4 bases at V and 2 bases at J, with 9 bases between. The CDR3 has 13 residues. Here the CDR3 DNA reads TGTGCCAGCAGCTCCCAAGGGGCCTACGAGCAGTACTTC. It encodes CASSSQGAYEQYF.

The chain recombines TRBV4-1 with TRBJ2-7; TRBD2 might be the D (6 bases). The CDR3 has 14 amino acids. Trimming stripped 4 bases from V and 6 bases from J, with 16 bases between. Looked up from germline, CDR1 is MGHRA and CDR2 is YSYEKL. CDR3 sequence reads: CASSPGLSKAEQYF. CDR3 in DNA: TGCGCCAGCAGCCCAGGACTATCAAAGGCCGAGCAGTACTTC.

This chain connects TRBV7-2 to TRBJ2-7; D gene ambiguous. The CDR3 runs to 12 residues. Germline assignment: CDR1 SGHTA and CDR2 FQGNSA. V lost 5 bases and J lost 1, with 6 bases in between. The CDR3 DNA reads as TGTGCCAGCAGCCTTTTTTCCTACGAGCAGTACTTC. This sequence encodes CASSLFSYEQYF.

The chain combines TRBV5-4 with TRBJ2-1, with D perhaps matching TRBD2 (6 bases). The CDR3 is 16 amino acids. V gave up 4 bases and J gave up 3 bases, with 17 bases separating them. The germline CDR1 and CDR2 sequences are SGHNT and YYREEE (reference sequence). CDR3 coding DNA: TGTGCCAGCAGCAGAGGGGTGGGCGGGAACTACAATGAGCAGTTCTTC. Amino acids: CASSRGVGGNYNEQFF.

V is TRBV11-3 and J is TRBJ2-2; D remains ambiguous. The germline V gene has CDR1 SGHNT and CDR2 YENEEA. V was cut by 5 bases and J by 4 bases, with 11 bases left in between. The CDR3 sequence is 14 residues long. CDR3 sequence reads: CASSNSYGTGELFF. The CDR3 DNA reads as TGTGCCAGCAGCAACTCCTACGGCACCGGGGAGCTGTTTTTT.

The chain is built from TRBV19 and TRBJ2-6, with D hard to call. Looked up from germline, CDR1 is LNHDA and CDR2 is SQIVND (reference sequence). Between the trimmed V and J ends, which lost 5 bases and 1 base, there was a span of 15 bases. The CDR3 has 17 amino acids. The CDR3 here is CASSAGRTTSGANVLTF. In DNA form, the CDR3 reads TGTGCCAGTAGTGCAGGACGTACGACGTCTGGGGCCAACGTCCTGACTTTC.

This clone was found once. The gene calls are TRBV7-9 and TRBJ1-2; no firm D call. CDR1 SEHNR and CDR2 FQNEAQ come from the germline V gene (reference sequence). Trimming left V 6 bases short and J 6 bases short, with 17 bases between. The CDR3 covers 14 residues. This CDR3 reads CASSRDQWADGYTF. CDR3 in DNA: TGTGCCAGCAGTCGCGACCAGTGGGCGGATGGCTACACCTTC.